A single sample gave rise to the 4 T cell receptor beta chains below, sequenced in a study of CD8+ T cells in alopecia areata. Researchers sorted pooled cutaneous lymph node cells on the basis of CD4, CD8alpha, NKG2D, NKG2ACE and other markers. Sequencing relied on a cDNA template that was reverse transcribed from extracted RNA. The repertoire was sequenced with immunoSEQ multiplex PCR; TCRdb's copy has only in-frame clones and lacks some. Captured here are under 350,000 clones, none seen once; the top ten comprise 0.9% to 1.5%. Material for sequencing was CD4+ T cells sorted from a lymph node. Receptors originate from a C3H/HeJ mouse with alopecia areata. The MHC haplotype recorded for the strain is H2-k.

Remarks on this clone: Gene names and germline match the mouse. The CDR3 extends 4 residues past the end of the read, so its final part is completed from the germline J gene. This same CDR3 is encoded by further DNA sequences in the sample. The chain links TRBV1 to TRBJ2-5; 7 nucleotides line up with TRBD1. Per the germline V gene, CDR1 is NSQYPW and CDR2 is LRSPGD (reference sequence). The CDR3 is made up of 13 amino acids. With V trimmed by 5 bases and J by 3 bases, 2 bases remained unmatched. The sequenced part of the CDR3 DNA is TGCACCTGCAGTCCGGGACAGCAAGAC. Its protein product is CTCSPGQQD. In full, the CDR3 reads CTCSPGQQDTQYF.

As regards this clone: Mouse gene names apply. The CDR3 extends 4 residues past the end of the read, so its final part is completed from the germline J gene. V and J are TRBV19 and TRBJ2-1, with 7 positions matching TRBD1. CDR3 size: 15 residues. Germline CDR1 is FNHDT and CDR2 is SITEND (reference sequence). V lost 4 bases and J lost 3; bases outside the gene matches: 7. Incomplete CDR3 DNA: TGTGCCAGCAGTCCCCCGGGACAGACCTATGCT. It specifies CASSPPGQTYA. The entire CDR3 is CASSPPGQTYAEQFF.

This clone appeared a few times. Gene and germline names: mouse. Other DNA sequences of this sample code for an identical CDR3. The covered CDR3 bases are TGCACCTGCAGTGCAGACAGGGGCGAC. Amino acids: CTCSADRGD. The whole CDR3 protein is CTCSADRGDTQYF. V gene TRBV1 combines with J gene TRBJ2-5; tentatively, D is TRBD1 (6 bases). The read ends 4 residues early relative to the CDR3; the germline J gene fills the gap. This CDR3 spans 13 amino acids. Per germline, CDR1 NSQYPW and CDR2 LRSPGD (reference sequence).

This clone was seen a few times. Mouse germline and gene names are used. The read ends 4 residues before the CDR3 terminus; that terminus is restored from the germline J gene. The genes are TRBV5 and TRBJ2-1, with 8 bases fitting TRBD2. Germline V CDR1 and CDR2: LGHNA, YNLKQL (reference sequence). The length of the CDR3 is 14 residues. CDR3 DNA (partial): TGTGCCAGCAGCCTGACTGGGGCGGGGGCT. Translating gives CASSLTGAGA. In full, the CDR3 reads CASSLTGAGAEQFF.